These 14 T cell receptor beta chains were all obtained from the same sample, sequenced in a study of CXCR3-negative and CXCR3-positive naive CD8 T cells. The libraries of TRB cDNA were constructed through 5' RACE using UMI labels. TCRdb re-called the 5' RACE reads; one entry per CDR3 protein, DNA not given. The sample table sets out 100,000 to 150,000 distinct CDR3 sequences. The sample taken for sequencing was naive CXCR3- CD8+ T cells from blood. Sample subset: CD45RO-CCR7+CD27+CD95- naive CD8+ T cells lacking CXCR3 (TNR3-). These receptors came from a human donor in good health. Some clones in this sample may be carry-over from other donors' samples.

V and J are TRBV11-2 and TRBJ2-1; TCRdb's D gene call, TRBD1, goes unchecked for lack of DNA. This CDR3 region has 14 residues. Germline loops: CDR1 SGHAT, CDR2 FQNNGV. The CDR3 is CASREGTGVDEQFF.

The chain recombines TRBV6-6 with TRBJ2-1; absent DNA, TCRdb's TRBD2 call cannot be checked. Looked up from germline, CDR1 is MNHNY and CDR2 is SVGAGI (reference sequence). There are 12 residues in the CDR3. This chain's CDR3 is CASSISVNEQFF.

V usage is TRBV2 and J usage is TRBJ2-5; TCRdb's assignment of TRBD1 cannot be checked, as there is no DNA. Germline CDR1 reads SNHLY; CDR2 reads FYNNEI. The CDR3 length is 17 residues. The CDR3 loop is CASSEVGQGTGQETQYF.

The chain combines TRBV3-1 with TRBJ2-7; the D call from TCRdb, TRBD2, cannot be confirmed without DNA. CDR1 LGHDT and CDR2 YNNKEL come from the germline V gene (reference sequence). The CDR3 spans 15 residues. The CDR3 sequence is CASSQKTSGRGEQYF.

The chain recombines TRBV7-9 with TRBJ2-5; there is no DNA to check the TCRdb D call of TRBD2. The CDR3 has 18 amino acids. Looked up from germline, CDR1 is SEHNR and CDR2 is FQNEAQ (reference sequence). The CDR3 sequence is CASSPGVGLAKSQETQYF.

The chain recombines TRBV7-4 with TRBJ2-4; the TRBD1 assignment by TCRdb is unverifiable without DNA. In germline, CDR1 is SGHVT, CDR2 SQSDAQ. The CDR3 sequence is 16 residues long. The chain's CDR3 is CASSTQTGPDKNIQYF. Looking up the rest from reference TRBV7-4 and TRBJ2-4 gives the full variable domain: GAGVSQSPRYKVAKRGRDVALRCDSISGHVTLYWYRQTLGQGSEVLTYSQSDAQRDKSGRPSGRFSAERPERSVSTLKIQRTEQGDSAVYLCASSTQTGPDKNIQYFGAGTRLSVL.

V and J are TRBV10-3 and TRBJ2-3. The CDR3 sequence is 13 residues long. Per germline, CDR1 ENHRY and CDR2 SYGVKD. The CDR3 sequence: CAISVNSLDTQYF.

The chain combines TRBV12-3 or TRBV12-4 with TRBJ2-3; TCRdb picks TRBD2, but there is no DNA to check that call. The CDR3 totals 15 residues. The CDR3 protein is CASSPGLGASDTQYF.

This sequence joins TRBV29-1 and TRBJ2-1; TCRdb returns TRBD2, unconfirmable since there is no DNA. Looked up from germline, CDR1 is SQVTM and CDR2 is ANQGSEA. CDR3 length: 13 residues. CDR3 residues: CSVGLAGDNEQFF.

The chain uses TRBV5-5 and TRBJ2-5. This CDR3 contains 12 residues. Germline values: CDR1 SGHKS, CDR2 YYEKEE (reference sequence). CDR3 loop: CASSLYEETQYF. The full variable domain, with the rest looked up from reference TRBV5-5 and TRBJ2-5, is DAGVTQSPTHLIKTRGQQVTLRCSPISGHKSVSWYQQVLGQGPQFIFQYYEKEERGRGNFPDRFSARQFPNYSSELNVNALLLGDSALYLCASSLYEETQYFGPGTRLLVL.

The chain joins TRBV28 to TRBJ2-1; TCRdb's D call of TRBD1 is untestable without DNA. Germline lookup yields CDR1 MDHEN and CDR2 SYDVKM. CDR3 size: 16 residues. The CDR3 sequence: CASSFRGQGERNEQFF.

V and J are TRBV6-5 and TRBJ2-1; as DNA is missing, the TRBD1 call by TCRdb cannot be tested. The germline gives CDR1 MNHEY, CDR2 SVGAGI. The CDR3 loop spans 14 amino acids. CDR3 residues: CASSYQGLDNEQFF.

This sequence joins TRBV7-8 and TRBJ2-1; absent DNA, TCRdb's TRBD1 call cannot be checked. The CDR3 length is 16 residues. Germline-derived CDR1 and CDR2 are SGHVS and FQNEAQ. The CDR3 sequence is CASSRLGGPDNNEQFF.

The chain links TRBV6-2 or TRBV6-3 to TRBJ2-2. This CDR3 region has 15 residues. Germline CDR1 and CDR2: MNHEY and SVGEGT. CDR3 region: CASSYSSGNTGELFF.